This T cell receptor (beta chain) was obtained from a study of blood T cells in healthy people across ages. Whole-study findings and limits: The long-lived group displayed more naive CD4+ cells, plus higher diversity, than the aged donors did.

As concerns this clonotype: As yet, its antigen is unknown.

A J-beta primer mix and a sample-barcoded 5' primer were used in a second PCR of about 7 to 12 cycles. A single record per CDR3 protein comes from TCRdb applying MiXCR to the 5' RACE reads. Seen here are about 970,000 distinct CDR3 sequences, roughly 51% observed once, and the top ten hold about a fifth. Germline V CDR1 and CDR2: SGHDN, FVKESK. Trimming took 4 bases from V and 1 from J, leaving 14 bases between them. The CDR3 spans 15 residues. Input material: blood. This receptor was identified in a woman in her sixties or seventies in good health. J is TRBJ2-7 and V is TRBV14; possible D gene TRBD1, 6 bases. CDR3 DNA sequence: TGTGCCAGCAGCCCAGGGGTTCCTTTATCCTACGAGCAGTACTTC. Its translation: CASSPGVPLSYEQYF.